This is a list of T cell receptor beta chains from one sample in a study of T cells in Graves' hyperthyroidism and ophthalmopathy. TCRdb redid the calling of the multiplex PCR reads with MiXCR, one entry per CDR3 protein. In the table there are 350,000 to 400,000 distinct CDR3 sequences, around a sixth of which are singletons. Sequenced: blood. The receptors here all came from a man younger than 35 with Graves' ophthalmopathy. CDR3s leave out the opening cysteine and the closing phenylalanine or tryptophan. Each record gives: V gene, J gene, CDR3 protein.

v_call: TRBV12-3/TRBV12-4
j_call: TRBJ2-1
cdr3_aa: ASRYLAGANEQF

v_call: TRBV18
j_call: TRBJ1-1
cdr3_aa: ASSHSTTYTEAF

v_call: TRBV12-3/TRBV12-4
j_call: TRBJ2-7
cdr3_aa: ASSFGAVTYYEQY

v_call: TRBV10-1
j_call: TRBJ2-1
cdr3_aa: ASSDRGRDEQF

v_call: TRBV6-1
j_call: TRBJ1-2
cdr3_aa: ASSQRTGNYGYT

v_call: TRBV5-6
j_call: TRBJ2-1
cdr3_aa: ASREMSSYNEQF

v_call: TRBV5-1
j_call: TRBJ1-2
cdr3_aa: ASSRQGVLDGYT

v_call: TRBV11-1
j_call: TRBJ2-7
cdr3_aa: ASSLGTLVSRFPEQY

v_call: TRBV27
j_call: TRBJ1-2
cdr3_aa: ASHPLTLGVGYT

v_call: TRBV7-9
j_call: TRBJ2-2
cdr3_aa: ASSLRLAGELF

v_call: TRBV18
j_call: TRBJ1-5
cdr3_aa: ASSPQGAGNQPQH

v_call: TRBV19
j_call: TRBJ1-1
cdr3_aa: ASSIDLTGSNTEAF

v_call: TRBV6-1
j_call: TRBJ2-3
cdr3_aa: ASSWLADASTDTQY

v_call: TRBV7-2
j_call: TRBJ2-7
cdr3_aa: ASTPLGPYEQY

v_call: TRBV28
j_call: TRBJ2-5
cdr3_aa: ASRGTETQY

v_call: TRBV29-1
j_call: TRBJ2-2
cdr3_aa: SVRSGDTGELF

v_call: TRBV7-3
j_call: TRBJ2-5
cdr3_aa: ASSLMGSFQETQY

v_call: TRBV6-1
j_call: TRBJ2-5
cdr3_aa: ASSEAGGQETQY

v_call: TRBV20-1
j_call: TRBJ2-7
cdr3_aa: SARVFGTGSYEQY

v_call: TRBV5-1
j_call: TRBJ2-3
cdr3_aa: ASSLVLAGLTDTQY

v_call: TRBV7-9
j_call: TRBJ1-2
cdr3_aa: ASSVDSGGPGYGYT

v_call: TRBV24-1
j_call: TRBJ2-5
cdr3_aa: ATSEAGHQETQY

v_call: TRBV18
j_call: TRBJ1-1
cdr3_aa: ASSPLPPGQGYEAF

v_call: TRBV6-6
j_call: TRBJ2-5
cdr3_aa: ASSYRALGGQETQY

v_call: TRBV11-2
j_call: TRBJ2-7
cdr3_aa: ASSSQLAGGLEQY

v_call: TRBV20-1
j_call: TRBJ1-2
cdr3_aa: SARSPGNYGYT

v_call: TRBV5-1
j_call: TRBJ2-3
cdr3_aa: ASSQSGGADTQY

v_call: TRBV5-1
j_call: TRBJ1-1
cdr3_aa: ASSPTAGDTEAF

v_call: TRBV6-1
j_call: TRBJ1-2
cdr3_aa: ASSEGGDGYT

v_call: TRBV18
j_call: TRBJ2-7
cdr3_aa: ASSPVTGGYEQY

v_call: TRBV24-1
j_call: TRBJ2-2
cdr3_aa: ATSDLPGTGELF

v_call: TRBV7-6
j_call: -
cdr3_aa: ASSLVVGTGLYNEQY

v_call: TRBV7-6
j_call: TRBJ2-3
cdr3_aa: AGSSAGGVPVDTQY